This entry lists 10 T cell receptor beta chains sequenced from one sample in a study of cytomegalovirus exposure and HLA in healthy donors. The PCR contained 60 Vbeta and 13 Jbeta primers. Using immunoSEQ multiplex PCR, the repertoire was profiled, and TCRdb retains in-frame clones only, with some absent. The profile shows roughly 89,000 clones, less than 80% of them singletons. Sequencing was carried out using PBMCs. These receptors came from a woman aged 50 to 60 in good health and CMV-seropositive.

This clone was recorded a few times. CDR3 sequence: CSVQIRLASTDTQYF. CDR3 in DNA: TGCAGCGTACAGATTCGACTAGCGAGCACAGATACGCAGTATTTT. V is TRBV29-1 and J is TRBJ2-3; TRBD2 matches 8 bases. The CDR3 is made up of 15 amino acids. Germline CDR1 SQVTM, CDR2 ANQGSEA. The V gene end was trimmed by 6 bases and the J gene end by 0 bases; junction bases not matched to a gene: 8.

The rearrangement uses TRBV4-1 and TRBJ2-4, with a possible D match to TRBD1 (6 bases). The CDR3 is 15 residues long. V lost 4 bases and J 0 bases, leaving 10 bases between the germline ends. Germline V lookup: CDR1 MGHRA, CDR2 YSYEKL. The DNA of the CDR3 is TGCGCCAGCAGCCTCACCAGGGGAGCCAAAAACATTCAGTACTTC. Translation gives CASSLTRGAKNIQYF.

This chain uses TRBV6-1 with TRBJ1-6, with 9 bases that match TRBD1. J gave up 8 bases and V 2 bases, and 7 bases lay outside the gene matches. The germline gives CDR1 MNHNS, CDR2 SASEGT. The CDR3 covers 16 residues. The CDR3 DNA sequence: TGTGCCAGCAGTGAACCTGCCGGGACAGGGCATTCACCCCTCCACTTT. This translates into CASSEPAGTGHSPLHF.

The chain links TRBV19 to TRBJ1-5, with a possible D match to TRBD1 (6 bases). Germline V gene sequence: CDR1 LNHDA, CDR2 SQIVND (reference sequence). V was shortened by 4 bases and J by 1 base, with 14 bases between the two germline ends. The CDR3 covers 16 residues. CDR3 sequence (DNA): TGTGCCAGTAGTAGGCTATCGAGGGGGAGCAATCAGCCCCAGCATTTT. It yields the protein CASSRLSRGSNQPQHF.

This chain connects TRBV30 to TRBJ1-1, with TRBD1 matching over 8 bases. The CDR3 spans 14 residues. The germline CDR1 and CDR2 sequences are GTSNPN and SVGIG (reference sequence). V was pared by 2 bases and J by 5 bases, with 7 bases of the junction left unmatched. CDR3 residues: CAWSFTRGRTEAFF. In DNA form, the CDR3 reads TGTGCCTGGAGTTTCACCAGGGGGCGAACTGAAGCTTTCTTT. The full variable domain, rest sourced from reference TRBV30 and TRBJ1-1, is SQTIHQWPATLVQPVGSPLSLECTVEGTSNPNLYWYRQAAGRGLQLLFYSVGIGQISSEVPQNLSASRPQDRQFILSSKKLLLSDSGFYLCAWSFTRGRTEAFFGQGTRLTVV.

This clone was observed a few times. This chain connects TRBV5-1 to TRBJ1-1; possible D gene TRBD1, 6 bases. V was trimmed by 4 bases and J by 0 bases, leaving 10 bases between them. CDR1 is SGHRS and CDR2 is YFSETQ in the germline V gene. The CDR3 has 14 residues. The DNA of the CDR3 is TGCGCCAGCAGCGTCGACAGGTTGAACACTGAAGCTTTCTTT. Translating gives CASSVDRLNTEAFF.

This chain connects TRBV2 to TRBJ1-5, with 10 positions matching TRBD1. J was trimmed by 0 bases and V by 4 bases; bases with no gene match: 15. The CDR3 has 20 residues. Germline V gives CDR1 SNHLY, CDR2 FYNNEI. This CDR3 reads CASSGQGAAGGTYSNQPQHF. DNA for the CDR3: TGTGCCAGCAGTGGACAGGGGGCCGCGGGAGGGACTTATAGCAATCAGCCCCAGCATTTT.

V usage is TRBV7-9 and J usage is TRBJ1-2, with 9 nucleotides matching TRBD1. Germline V lookup: CDR1 SEHNR, CDR2 FQNEAQ (reference sequence). The CDR3 consists of 14 residues. The V gene end was trimmed by 1 base and the J gene end by 7 bases; junction bases not matched to a gene: 4. The CDR3 bases are TGTGCCAGCAGCTTAGACAGGGGGCGCGCTGGCTACACCTTC. This gives the protein CASSLDRGRAGYTF. Filled out from reference TRBV7-9 and TRBJ1-2, the complete variable domain reads DTGVSQNPRHKITKRGQNVTFRCDPISEHNRLYWYRQTLGQGPEFLTYFQNEAQLEKSRLLSDRFSAERPKGSFSTLEIQRTEQGDSAMYLCASSLDRGRAGYTFGSGTRLTVV.

V gene TRBV28 combines with J gene TRBJ1-2, with no clear D. The germline gives CDR1 MDHEN, CDR2 SYDVKM. Trimming removed 6 bases at V and 4 bases at J, with 9 bases between. The CDR3 has 12 amino acids. The CDR3 spells CASSRDTYGYTF. The CDR3 coding sequence is TGTGCCAGCAGCCGTGACACCTATGGCTACACCTTC.

The rearrangement uses TRBV9 and TRBJ1-4; no clear D gene. This CDR3 contains 15 residues. V lost 1 base to trimming and J lost 13 bases, with 20 bases between them. Looked up from germline, CDR1 is SGDLS and CDR2 is YYNGEE. The CDR3 reads CASSVNARFEFGLFF. The CDR3 bases are TGTGCCAGCAGCGTAAACGCCCGTTTTGAGTTTGGACTGTTTTTT. Supplemented by reference TRBV9 and TRBJ1-4, the full variable domain reads DSGVTQTPKHLITATGQRVTLRCSPRSGDLSVYWYQQSLDQGLQFLIQYYNGEERAKGNILERFSAQQFPDLHSELNLSSLELGDSALYFCASSVNARFEFGLFFGSGTQLSVL.